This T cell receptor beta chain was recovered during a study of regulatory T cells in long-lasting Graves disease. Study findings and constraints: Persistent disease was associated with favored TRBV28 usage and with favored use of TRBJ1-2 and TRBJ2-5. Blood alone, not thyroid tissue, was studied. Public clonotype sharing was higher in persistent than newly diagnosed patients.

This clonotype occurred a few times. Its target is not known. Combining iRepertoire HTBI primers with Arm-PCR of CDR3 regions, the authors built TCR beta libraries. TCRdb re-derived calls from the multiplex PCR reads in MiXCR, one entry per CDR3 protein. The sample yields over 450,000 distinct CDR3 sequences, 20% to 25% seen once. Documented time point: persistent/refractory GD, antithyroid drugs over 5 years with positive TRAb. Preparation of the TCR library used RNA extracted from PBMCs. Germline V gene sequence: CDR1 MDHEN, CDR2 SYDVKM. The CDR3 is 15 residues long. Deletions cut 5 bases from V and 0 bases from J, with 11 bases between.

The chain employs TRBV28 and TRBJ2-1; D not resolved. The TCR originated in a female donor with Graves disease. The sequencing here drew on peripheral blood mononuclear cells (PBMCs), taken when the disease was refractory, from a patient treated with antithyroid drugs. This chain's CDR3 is CASSLQITSYNEQFF. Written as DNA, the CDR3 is TGTGCCAGCAGTCTACAGATTACCTCCTACAATGAGCAGTTCTTC. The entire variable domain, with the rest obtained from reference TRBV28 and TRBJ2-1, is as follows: DVKVTQSSRYLVKRTGEKVFLECVQDMDHENMFWYRQDPGLGLRLIYFSYDVKMKEKGDIPEGYSVSREKKERFSLILESASTNQTSMYLCASSLQITSYNEQFFGPGTRLTVL.